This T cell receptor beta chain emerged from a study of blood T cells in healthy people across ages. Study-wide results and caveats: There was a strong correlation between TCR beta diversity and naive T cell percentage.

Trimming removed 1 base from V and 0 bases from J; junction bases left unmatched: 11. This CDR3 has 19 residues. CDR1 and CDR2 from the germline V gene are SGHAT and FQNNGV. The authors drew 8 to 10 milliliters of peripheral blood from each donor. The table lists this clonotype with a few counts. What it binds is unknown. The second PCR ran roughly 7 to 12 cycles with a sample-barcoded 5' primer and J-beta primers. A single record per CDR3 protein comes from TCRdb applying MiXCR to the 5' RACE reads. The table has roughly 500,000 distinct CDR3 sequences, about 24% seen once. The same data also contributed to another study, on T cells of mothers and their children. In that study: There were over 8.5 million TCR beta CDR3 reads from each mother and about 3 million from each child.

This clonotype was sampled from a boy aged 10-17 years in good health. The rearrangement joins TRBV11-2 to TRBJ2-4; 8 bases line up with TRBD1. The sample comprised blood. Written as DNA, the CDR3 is TGTGCCAGCAGCTTAGTAAGGTCGGACAGGGCGGGAGCCAAAAACATTCAGTACTTC. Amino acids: CASSLVRSDRAGAKNIQYF.